This paragraph covers one TCR beta chain sequence. These data belong to a study of tumor-infiltrating lymphocytes in primary liver carcinoma. A constant-region primer primed TCR beta cDNA synthesis from 500 to 550 ng of total RNA. It was through three nested multiplex PCR rounds of slightly modified ARM-PCR that TCR beta libraries arose. Use of TRBV1-TRBV30 forward primers with a C-beta reverse primer characterized the first two PCR rounds, which lasted approximately 11 cycles each. TCRdb recomputed calls from the multiplex PCR reads with MiXCR, one row per CDR3 protein. The profile shows roughly 100,000 distinct CDR3 sequences, around 80% of them singletons. RNA and DNA were co-extracted from roughly 20-30 mg of unsorted bulk tissue. The germline gives CDR1 MDHEN, CDR2 SYDVKM. CDR3 size: 20 residues. The V and J ends lost 10 bases and 11 bases, in that order; junction bases with no gene match: 35.

The receptor was derived from a man aged 35 to 55 with primary liver carcinoma and hepatitis B virus infection. The sample taken for sequencing was liver tumor tissue from sampling region 3. Stated subset: tumor region T3, left-lateral pole. This chain joins TRBV28 and TRBJ1-5; 7 positions agree with TRBD1. In nucleotides, the CDR3 is TGTGCCAACAGAGAAGACAGGGCCGCCCATAGCCTCACCTCCAAGTGCACCCAGCATTTT. Its translation is CANREDRAAHSLTSKCTQHF. Together with reference TRBV28 and TRBJ1-5, the CDR3 gives the full variable domain: DVKVTQSSRYLVKRTGEKVFLECVQDMDHENMFWYRQDPGLGLRLIYFSYDVKMKEKGDIPEGYSVSREKKERFSLILESASTNQTSMYLCANREDRAAHSLTSKCTQHFGDGTRLSIL.